This T cell receptor beta chain appears in the sequencing data of a study of cytomegalovirus exposure and HLA in healthy donors. The study's findings and limits: The authors enumerated over 150 TCR beta chains as linked to cytomegalovirus. Accounts indicate the classifier identified cytomegalovirus status with strong specificity and sensitivity.

The germline V gene encodes CDR1 MNHEY and CDR2 SMNVEV (reference sequence). With 5 bases removed from V and 1 base from J, the gap between germline ends came to 10 bases. CDR3 length equals 14 residues. The assay was immunoSEQ multiplex PCR, and TCRdb's table has in-frame clones only and misses some. The sample shows more than 200,000 clones, less than 90% of them seen only once. The validation cohort, a group of some 120 subjects, included the donors and was separate from the roughly 700-subject first cohort. For this clone: Its cognate antigen is unknown.

The sequenced material came from PBMCs. V and J are TRBV27 and TRBJ2-3; the D call may be TRBD1 or TRBD2 (5 bases each). This clonotype originated in a man aged 18 to 29 in good health and CMV-seropositive. The CDR3 loop reads CASSPRDGTDTQYF. The CDR3 DNA follows: TGTGCCAGCAGTCCGAGGGACGGCACAGATACGCAGTATTTT.